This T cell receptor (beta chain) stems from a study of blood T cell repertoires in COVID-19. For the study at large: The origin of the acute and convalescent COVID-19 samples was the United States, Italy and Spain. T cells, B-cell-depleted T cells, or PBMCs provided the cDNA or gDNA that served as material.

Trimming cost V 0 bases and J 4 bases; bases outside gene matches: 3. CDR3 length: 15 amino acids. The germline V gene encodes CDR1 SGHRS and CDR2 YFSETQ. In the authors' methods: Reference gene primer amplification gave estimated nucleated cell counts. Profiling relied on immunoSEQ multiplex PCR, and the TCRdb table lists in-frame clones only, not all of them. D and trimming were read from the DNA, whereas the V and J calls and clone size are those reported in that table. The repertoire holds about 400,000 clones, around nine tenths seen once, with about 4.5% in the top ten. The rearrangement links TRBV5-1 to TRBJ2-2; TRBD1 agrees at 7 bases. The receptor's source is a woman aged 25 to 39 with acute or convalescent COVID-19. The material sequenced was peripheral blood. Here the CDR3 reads CASSLVSGGTGELFF. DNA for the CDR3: TGCGCCAGCAGCTTGGTTTCAGGGGGCACCGGGGAGCTGTTTTTT.